This T cell receptor (beta chain) stems from a study of human T cells and chemical hapten exposure. As for the study in general: There were per-sample TCR yield variations, arising mainly from small pooled library volume differences. General observations from the study: No alteration of TCRs above 1 in 1000 frequency was seen with DPC sensitization.

TCRdb reprocessed the RACE reads via MiXCR and lists one record per CDR3 protein. The sample includes 180,000 or so distinct CDR3 sequences, approximately 20% of them seen just once. Described time point: patch test 1, 2 weeks after DPC sensitization. The sample's treatment: therapeutic diphenylcyclopropenone sensitization with weekly scalp DPC. Trimming removed 4 bases from V and 0 bases from J, with 7 bases in between. The germline V gene encodes CDR1 SQVTM and CDR2 ANQGSEA. The CDR3 consists of 13 residues. This clonotype was observed a few times. No antigen is known for it. Sequences were derived from whole blood, sampled in connection with sensitization to the hapten diphenylcyclopropenone (DPC). The TCR was taken from a woman aged 45 to 65 with alopecia areata. Some clones in this sample may be carry-over from other donors' samples. The gene calls are TRBV29-1 and TRBJ1-5; no clear D. The DNA for the CDR3 is TGCAGCGTTGTTTGGGATAGCAATCAGCCCCAGCATTTT. Its protein is CSVVWDSNQPQHF.